The 17 T cell receptor beta chains in this list originate from one sample, sequenced in a study of shared T cell receptors in the human thymus. Here immunoSEQ multiplex PCR was the method, and the copy in TCRdb shows in-frame clones only, minus some. Here the sample spans 55,000 to 75,000 clones, nearly 95% being singletons. The source material was thymocytes. The receptors were sampled from a human donor.

The V call is TRBV7-3, the J call TRBJ2-1; TRBD2 is a possible D gene (5 bases). CDR1 is SGHTA, CDR2 FQGTGA, per germline. The V end lost 5 bases, the J end lost 5 bases, and 16 bases lay between the germline ends. The CDR3 is 15 residues long. CDR3 nucleotides: TGTGCCAGCAGCGCCTGGGGAGATGAGAACAATGAGCAGTTCTTC. Residues: CASSAWGDENNEQFF.

The chain links TRBV27 to TRBJ2-3; tentative D call: TRBD2 (7 bases). CDR3 length: 17 residues. Trimming took off 6 bases at V and 5 bases at J, with 24 bases between the two ends. Germline-derived CDR1 and CDR2 are MNHEY and SMNVEV (reference sequence). CDR3 nucleotides: TGTGCCAGCAGCCCGCATGTCGCGGCGGGGGCGGTAGATACGCAGTATTTT. Its translation is CASSPHVAAGAVDTQYF.

The J gene is TRBJ2-1, the V gene TRBV19; D ambiguous. Germline CDR1 reads LNHDA; CDR2 reads SQIVND (reference sequence). The CDR3 is 16 residues long. The V gene lost 3 bases and the J gene lost 0 bases, with 12 bases spanning the gap. CDR3 sequence reads: CASSMRPLSSYNEQFF. CDR3 sequence (DNA): TGTGCCAGTAGTATGAGGCCATTGAGCTCCTACAATGAGCAGTTCTTC. Using reference TRBV19 and TRBJ2-1 for the parts outside the CDR3, the full variable domain is DGGITQSPKYLFRKEGQNVTLSCEQNLNHDAMYWYRQDPGQGLRLIYYSQIVNDFQKGDIAEGYSVSREKKESFPLTVTSAQKNPTAFYLCASSMRPLSSYNEQFFGPGTRLTVL.

This chain links TRBV27 with TRBJ2-4; D is perhaps TRBD2 (5 bases). Per the germline V gene, CDR1 is MNHEY and CDR2 is SMNVEV (reference sequence). This CDR3 region has 14 residues. The germline V and J ends were trimmed by 3 bases and 0 bases, with 6 bases remaining between them. The CDR3 loop is CASSFEGAKNIQYF. For the CDR3, the DNA is TGTGCCAGCAGTTTTGAGGGAGCCAAAAACATTCAGTACTTC.

The chain recombines TRBV28 with TRBJ2-3, with D possibly TRBD2 on 6 matching bases. The CDR3 length is 14 residues. V lost 3 bases to trimming and J lost 3 bases, with 10 bases between them. Germline lookup yields CDR1 MDHEN and CDR2 SYDVKM. This CDR3 reads CASSLEGTTDTQYF. The CDR3 DNA reads TGTGCCAGCAGTTTGGAGGGTACGACAGATACGCAGTATTTT. The full variable domain, its missing parts supplied by reference TRBV28 and TRBJ2-3, is DVKVTQSSRYLVKRTGEKVFLECVQDMDHENMFWYRQDPGLGLRLIYFSYDVKMKEKGDIPEGYSVSREKKERFSLILESASTNQTSMYLCASSLEGTTDTQYFGPGTRLTVL.

The chain couples TRBV19 to TRBJ1-6; D not certain. V shed 5 bases and J shed 6 bases, with 20 bases lying between them. This CDR3 region has 17 residues. Germline V CDR1 and CDR2: LNHDA, SQIVND (reference sequence). In DNA, the CDR3 is TGTGCCAGTAGTTCTCTACCCAGGAGAGTCTTTAATTCACCCCTCCACTTT. It is translated as CASSSLPRRVFNSPLHF.

The gene calls are TRBV11-3 and TRBJ2-5; 9 positions match TRBD1. V shed 5 bases and J 4 bases; nucleotides not matched to a gene: 2. CDR3 length equals 13 residues. Germline-derived CDR1 and CDR2 are SGHNT and YENEEA. CDR3 sequence (DNA): TGTGCCAGCAGCCGGGGACAGGGAGAGACCCAGTACTTC. It codes for CASSRGQGETQYF. Looking up the rest from reference TRBV11-3 and TRBJ2-5 gives the full variable domain: EAGVVQSPRYKIIEKKQPVAFWCNPISGHNTLYWYLQNLGQGPELLIRYENEEAVDDSQLPKDRFSAERLKGVDSTLKIQPAELGDSAVYLCASSRGQGETQYFGPGTRLLVL.

The chain carries TRBV7-9 and TRBJ1-2, with D possibly TRBD1 on 5 matching bases. V lost 5 bases and J lost 8, with 15 bases in between. This CDR3 is built from 13 residues. The V gene's germline CDR1 is SEHNR and CDR2 FQNEAQ (reference sequence). The chain's CDR3 is CASSARRDPGYTF. The CDR3 DNA is TGTGCCAGCAGCGCTAGGAGGGACCCGGGCTACACCTTC.

J is TRBJ2-3 and V is TRBV4-1; no clear D gene. The CDR3 has 15 amino acids. CDR1 is MGHRA and CDR2 is YSYEKL in the germline V gene. Trimming stripped 4 bases from V and 0 bases from J, with 11 bases between. The CDR3 DNA reads as TGCGCCAGCAGCCCGACCTTCCCGAGCACAGATACGCAGTATTTT. Protein sequence: CASSPTFPSTDTQYF.

This sequence joins TRBV7-8 and TRBJ2-5, with D hard to call. The CDR3 has 14 residues. V was shortened by 3 bases and J by 4 bases, with 12 bases between the two germline ends. From germline, CDR1 is SGHVS and CDR2 FQNEAQ. The CDR3 DNA sequence: TGTGCCAGCAGCTTCAAGGGTCATCTAGAGACCCAGTACTTC. This codes for CASSFKGHLETQYF.

This chain uses TRBV2 with TRBJ1-1; D is ambiguous. Germline CDR1 and CDR2: SNHLY and FYNNEI. CDR3 length: 16 residues. Trimming shortened V by 1 base and J by 0 bases, and 12 bases separated the two germline ends. The DNA for the CDR3 is TGTGCCAGCAGTGAAGTGGACGGGAGAATGAACACTGAAGCTTTCTTT. Translating gives CASSEVDGRMNTEAFF.

The chain carries TRBV10-3 and TRBJ2-1; 9 bases are shared with TRBD2. With V trimmed by 8 bases and J by 8 bases, 16 bases remained unmatched. Looked up from germline, CDR1 is ENHRY and CDR2 is SYGVKD. The CDR3 consists of 16 residues. DNA for the CDR3: TGTGCCATCGGCACGCCGCGGGGACTAGCATCCCATGAGCAGTTCTTC. This sequence encodes CAIGTPRGLASHEQFF.

Points on this clone: A junction boundary mismatches the germline segment, possibly from a read error. The CDR3, as DNA: TGCGCCAGCAGCCAAGAACGAGACACCGAAGCTTTCTTT. Encoded protein: CASSQERDTEAFF. The chain links TRBV4-1 to TRBJ1-1, with D hard to call. The CDR3 runs to 13 residues. Germline CDR1 MGHRA, CDR2 YSYEKL.

The V call is TRBV9, the J call TRBJ1-6; weak D call: TRBD1 (6 bases). Trimming removed 2 bases at V and 7 bases at J, with 16 bases between. From germline, CDR1 is SGDLS and CDR2 YYNGEE. The length of the CDR3 is 16 residues. CDR3 DNA: TGTGCCAGCAGCGTTTATCTCCCAGGGGTAAATTCACCCCTCCACTTT. It yields the protein CASSVYLPGVNSPLHF.

The chain couples TRBV4-2 to TRBJ1-5; D remains ambiguous. The CDR3 runs 19 residues. With 4 bases removed from V and 2 bases from J, the gap between germline ends came to 24 bases. Germline V CDR1 and CDR2: LGHNA, YNFKEQ. For the CDR3, the DNA is TGTGCCAGCAGCCCTTTCGTCGGACCTCTACCGTCGGGCAATCAGCCCCAGCATTTT. This sequence encodes CASSPFVGPLPSGNQPQHF.

The chain is built from TRBV7-3 and TRBJ2-7; D may be TRBD2 (7 bases). Trimming cost V 5 bases and J 0 bases, with 20 bases left between them. Germline loops: CDR1 SGHTA, CDR2 FQGTGA. The CDR3 sequence is 17 residues long. CDR3 DNA: TGTGCCAGCAGCCTAATCCCATCGGCGGGGGCCTCCTACGAGCAGTACTTC. Its translation is CASSLIPSAGASYEQYF.

V is TRBV6-5 and J is TRBJ1-2; tentatively, D is TRBD1 (5 bases). The germline gives CDR1 MNHEY, CDR2 SVGAGI. V shed 6 bases and J shed 7 bases, with 12 bases lying between them. The CDR3 totals 12 residues. The CDR3 is CASSKGGAGYTF. The CDR3 coding sequence is TGTGCCAGCAGCAAAGGAGGGGCTGGCTACACCTTC.